The source of this T cell receptor (beta chain) is a study of patients and donors after allogeneic stem cell transplantation. There are a few counts of this clonotype. One entry per CDR3 protein results from TCRdb running MiXCR on the RT-PCR reads. The sample lists roughly 940,000 distinct CDR3 sequences, over 15% occurring once. The CDR3 sequence is 15 residues long. The germline CDR1 and CDR2 sequences are LGHNA and YNFKEQ. V shed 1 base and J 6 bases; nucleotides not matched to a gene: 5. The rearrangement uses TRBV4-2 and TRBJ2-7, with 11 bases fitting TRBD2. Sequenced: blood, either unsorted or a sorted T cell fraction (not recorded which). This TCR was sampled from a human donor who was either an allogeneic HSCT recipient or a stem cell or donor lymphocyte infusion donor (not recorded which). It is not recorded whose cells these are; they may come from a transplant donor. The CDR3 DNA follows: TGTGCCAGCAGCCAAGTAGCGGGGGGGACCCTCGAGCAGTACTTC. Translating it yields CASSQVAGGTLEQYF.